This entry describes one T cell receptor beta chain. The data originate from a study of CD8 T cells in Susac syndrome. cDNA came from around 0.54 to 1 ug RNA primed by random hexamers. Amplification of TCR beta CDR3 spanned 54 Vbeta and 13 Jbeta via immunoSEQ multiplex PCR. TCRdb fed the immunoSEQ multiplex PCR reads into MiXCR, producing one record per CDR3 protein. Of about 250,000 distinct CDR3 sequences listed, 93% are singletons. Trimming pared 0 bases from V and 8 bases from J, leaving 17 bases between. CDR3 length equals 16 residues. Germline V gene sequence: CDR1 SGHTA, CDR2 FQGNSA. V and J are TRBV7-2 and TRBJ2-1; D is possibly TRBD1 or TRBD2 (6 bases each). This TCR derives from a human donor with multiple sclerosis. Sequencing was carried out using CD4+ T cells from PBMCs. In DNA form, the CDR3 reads TGTGCCAGCAGCTTAGCGTCGTCGGGGGCATTTTATGAGCAGTTCTTC. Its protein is CASSLASSGAFYEQFF.